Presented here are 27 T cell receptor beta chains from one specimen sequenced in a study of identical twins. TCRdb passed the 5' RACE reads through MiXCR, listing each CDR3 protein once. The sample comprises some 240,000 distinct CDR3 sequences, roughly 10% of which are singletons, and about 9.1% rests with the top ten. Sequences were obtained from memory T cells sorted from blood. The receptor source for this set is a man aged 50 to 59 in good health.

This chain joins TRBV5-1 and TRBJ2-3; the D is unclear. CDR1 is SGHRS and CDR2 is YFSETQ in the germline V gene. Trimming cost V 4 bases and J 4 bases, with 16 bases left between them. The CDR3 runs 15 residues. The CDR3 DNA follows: TGCGCCAGCAGCGCCGATCTGGTGGTCGCAGATACGCAGTATTTT. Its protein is CASSADLVVADTQYF. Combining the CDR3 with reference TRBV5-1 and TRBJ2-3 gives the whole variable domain KAGVTQTPRYLIKTRGQQVTLSCSPISGHRSVSWYQQTPGQGLQFLFEYFSETQRNKGNFPGRFSGRQFSNSRSEMNVSTLELGDSALYLCASSADLVVADTQYFGPGTRLTVL.

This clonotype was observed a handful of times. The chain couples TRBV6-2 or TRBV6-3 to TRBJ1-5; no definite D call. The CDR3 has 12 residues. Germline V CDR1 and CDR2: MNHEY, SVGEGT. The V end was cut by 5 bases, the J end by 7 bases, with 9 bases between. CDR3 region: CASSTPRQPQHF. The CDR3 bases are TGTGCCAGCAGTACACCCAGGCAGCCCCAGCATTTT.

The CDR3 sequence is CASSLSTPEDEQYF. CDR3 coding DNA: TGTGCCAGCAGCTTATCTACCCCCGAGGATGAGCAGTACTTC. The chain is built from TRBV7-2 and TRBJ2-7; D gene uncertain. Germline lookup yields CDR1 SGHTA and CDR2 FQGNSA. Trimming removed 2 bases from V and 7 bases from J, with 15 bases in between. The CDR3 is made up of 14 amino acids. The whole variable domain, filled in from reference TRBV7-2 and TRBJ2-7, reads GAGVSQSPSNKVTEKGKDVELRCDPISGHTALYWYRQSLGQGLEFLIYFQGNSAPDKSGLPSDRFSAERTGGSVSTLTIQRTQQEDSAVYLCASSLSTPEDEQYFGPGTRLTVT.

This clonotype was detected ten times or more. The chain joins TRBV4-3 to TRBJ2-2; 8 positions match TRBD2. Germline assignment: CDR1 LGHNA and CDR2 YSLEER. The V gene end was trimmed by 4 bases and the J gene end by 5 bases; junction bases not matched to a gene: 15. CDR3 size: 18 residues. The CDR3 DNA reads TGCGCCAGCAGCCCCTACCATCCCGGGGGGGCCTTAACCGGGGAGCTGTTTTTT. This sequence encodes CASSPYHPGGALTGELFF.

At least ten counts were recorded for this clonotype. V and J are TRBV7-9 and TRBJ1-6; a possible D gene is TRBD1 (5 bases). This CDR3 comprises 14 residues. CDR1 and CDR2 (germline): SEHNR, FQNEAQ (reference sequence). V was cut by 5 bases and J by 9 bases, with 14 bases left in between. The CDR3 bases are TGTGCCAGCAGCCGTCGGGGGGAGAGTTCACCCCTCCACTTT. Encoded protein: CASSRRGESSPLHF.

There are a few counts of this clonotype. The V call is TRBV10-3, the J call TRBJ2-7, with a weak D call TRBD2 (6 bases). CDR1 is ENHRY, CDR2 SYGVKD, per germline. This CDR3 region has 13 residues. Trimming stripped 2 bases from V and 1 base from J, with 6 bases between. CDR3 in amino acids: CAISEAGSYEQYF. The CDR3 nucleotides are TGTGCCATCAGTGAGGCGGGGTCCTACGAGCAGTACTTC.

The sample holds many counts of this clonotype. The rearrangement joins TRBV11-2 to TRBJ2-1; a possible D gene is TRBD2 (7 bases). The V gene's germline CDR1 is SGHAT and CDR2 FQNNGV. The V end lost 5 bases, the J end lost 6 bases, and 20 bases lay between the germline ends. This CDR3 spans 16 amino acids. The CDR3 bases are TGTGCCAGCAGCCGAGCGGGGACAAGACTCCTCAATGAGCAGTTCTTC. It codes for CASSRAGTRLLNEQFF.

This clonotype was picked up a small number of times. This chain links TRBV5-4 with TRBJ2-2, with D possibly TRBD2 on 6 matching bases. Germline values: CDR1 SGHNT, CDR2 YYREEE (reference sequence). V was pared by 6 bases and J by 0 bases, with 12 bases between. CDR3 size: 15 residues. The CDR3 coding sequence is TGTGCCAGCAATGTGGGAGGAGCGAACACCGGGGAGCTGTTTTTT. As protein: CASNVGGANTGELFF.

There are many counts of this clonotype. The CDR3 region has the DNA TGTGCCAGCAGCTTAGTTATGCGGCGGGTCTACAATGAGCAGTTCTTC. This encodes CASSLVMRRVYNEQFF. This rearrangement joins TRBV7-8 to TRBJ2-1; the D gene is possibly TRBD2 (5 bases). Looked up from germline, CDR1 is SGHVS and CDR2 is FQNEAQ. The CDR3 extends over 16 amino acids. The ends were cut back, 1 base at V and 3 bases at J, with 13 bases in the middle.

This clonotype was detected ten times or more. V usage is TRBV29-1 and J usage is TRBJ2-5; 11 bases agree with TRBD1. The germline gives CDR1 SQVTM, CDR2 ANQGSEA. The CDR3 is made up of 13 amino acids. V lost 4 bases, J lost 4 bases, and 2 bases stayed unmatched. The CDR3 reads CSVGGTGGETQYF. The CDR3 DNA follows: TGCAGCGTTGGAGGGACAGGGGGAGAGACCCAGTACTTC.

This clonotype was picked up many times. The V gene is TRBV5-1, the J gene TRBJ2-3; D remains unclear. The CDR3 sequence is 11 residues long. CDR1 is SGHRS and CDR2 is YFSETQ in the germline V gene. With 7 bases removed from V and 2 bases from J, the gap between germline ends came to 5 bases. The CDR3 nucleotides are TGCGCCAGCTTACACACAGATACGCAGTATTTT. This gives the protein CASLHTDTQYF.

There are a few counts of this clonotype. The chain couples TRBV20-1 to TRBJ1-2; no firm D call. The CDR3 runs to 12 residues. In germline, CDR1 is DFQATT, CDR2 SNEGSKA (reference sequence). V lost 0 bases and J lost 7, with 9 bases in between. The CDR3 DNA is TGCAGTGCTAGAGATCTAGTTGCTGGCTACACCTTC. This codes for CSARDLVAGYTF.

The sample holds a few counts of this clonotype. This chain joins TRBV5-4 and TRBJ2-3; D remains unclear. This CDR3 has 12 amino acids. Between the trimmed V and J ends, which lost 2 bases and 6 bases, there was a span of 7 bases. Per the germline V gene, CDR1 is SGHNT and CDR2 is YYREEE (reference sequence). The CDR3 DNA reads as TGTGCCAGCAGCTTCTTTCTGGATACGCAGTATTTT. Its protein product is CASSFFLDTQYF.

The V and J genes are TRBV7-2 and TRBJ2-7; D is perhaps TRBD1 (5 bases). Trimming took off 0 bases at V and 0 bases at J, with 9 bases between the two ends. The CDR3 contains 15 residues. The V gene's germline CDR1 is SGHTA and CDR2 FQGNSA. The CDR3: CASSLAMDNSYEQYF. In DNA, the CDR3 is TGTGCCAGCAGCTTAGCTATGGACAACTCCTACGAGCAGTACTTC.

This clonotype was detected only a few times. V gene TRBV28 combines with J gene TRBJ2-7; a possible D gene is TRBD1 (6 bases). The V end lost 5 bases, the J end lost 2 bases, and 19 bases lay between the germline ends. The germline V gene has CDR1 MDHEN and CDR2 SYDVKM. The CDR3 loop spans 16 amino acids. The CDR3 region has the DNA TGTGCCAGCAGTGGGATGACAGGTGAATCCCCCTACGAGCAGTACTTC. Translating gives CASSGMTGESPYEQYF.

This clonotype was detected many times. The CDR3 nucleotides are TGTGCCAGCAGTCCACAGTGGGGCTATGGCTACACCTTC. Protein sequence: CASSPQWGYGYTF. This chain uses TRBV6-1 with TRBJ1-2; no clear D gene. Trimming stripped 5 bases from V and 4 bases from J, with 11 bases between. There are 13 residues in the CDR3. The germline V gene encodes CDR1 MNHNS and CDR2 SASEGT.

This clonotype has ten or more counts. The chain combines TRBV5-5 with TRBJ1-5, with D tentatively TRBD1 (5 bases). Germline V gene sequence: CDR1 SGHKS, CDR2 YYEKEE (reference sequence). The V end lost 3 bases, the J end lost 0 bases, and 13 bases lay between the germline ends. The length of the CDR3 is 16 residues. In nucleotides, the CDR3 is TGTGCCAGCAGCTCCATGGCGGGGGATAGCAATCAGCCCCAGCATTTT. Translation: CASSSMAGDSNQPQHF.

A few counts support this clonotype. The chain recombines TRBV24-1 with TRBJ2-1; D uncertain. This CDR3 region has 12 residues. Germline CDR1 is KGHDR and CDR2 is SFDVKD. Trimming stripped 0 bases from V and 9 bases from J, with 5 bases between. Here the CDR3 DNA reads TGTGCCACCAGTGATTTGAGGAGTGAGCAGTTCTTC. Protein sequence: CATSDLRSEQFF.

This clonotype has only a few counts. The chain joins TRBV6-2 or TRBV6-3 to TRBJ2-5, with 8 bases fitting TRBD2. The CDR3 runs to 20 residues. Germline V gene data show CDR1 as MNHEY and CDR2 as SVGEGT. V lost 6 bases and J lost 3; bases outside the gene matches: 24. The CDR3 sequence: CASRADRTSPLAGSKETQYF. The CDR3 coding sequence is TGTGCCAGCAGGGCAGATCGGACCAGCCCCTTAGCGGGGTCAAAAGAGACCCAGTACTTC.

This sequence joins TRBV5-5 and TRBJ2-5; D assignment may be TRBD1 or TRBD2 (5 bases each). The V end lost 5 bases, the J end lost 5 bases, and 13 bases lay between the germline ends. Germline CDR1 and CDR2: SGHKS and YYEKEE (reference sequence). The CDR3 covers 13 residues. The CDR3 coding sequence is TGTGCCAGCAGGGGGTCGTGGGGGGAGACCCAGTACTTC. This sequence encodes CASRGSWGETQYF.

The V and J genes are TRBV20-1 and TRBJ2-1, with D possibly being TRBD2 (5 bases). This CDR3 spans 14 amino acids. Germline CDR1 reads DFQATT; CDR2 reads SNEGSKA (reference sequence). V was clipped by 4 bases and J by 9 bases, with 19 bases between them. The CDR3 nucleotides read TGCAGTGCTACCCACAGTAGGGAGAGGAGTGAGCAGTTCTTC. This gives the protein CSATHSRERSEQFF.

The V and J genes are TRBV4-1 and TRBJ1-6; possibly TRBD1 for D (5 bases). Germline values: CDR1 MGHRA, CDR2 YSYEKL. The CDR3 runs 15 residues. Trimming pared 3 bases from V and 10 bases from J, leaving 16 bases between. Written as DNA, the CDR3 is TGCGCCAGCAGCCAGGACGGCAGGGAAGGGTCACCCCTCCACTTT. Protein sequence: CASSQDGREGSPLHF.

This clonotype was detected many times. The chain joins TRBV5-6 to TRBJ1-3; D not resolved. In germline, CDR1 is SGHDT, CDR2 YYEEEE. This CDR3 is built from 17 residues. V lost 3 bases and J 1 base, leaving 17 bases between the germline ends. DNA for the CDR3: TGTGCCAGCAGCTCCTCTCGGAAGCAGTGGTCTGGAAACACCATATATTTT. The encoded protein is CASSSSRKQWSGNTIYF.

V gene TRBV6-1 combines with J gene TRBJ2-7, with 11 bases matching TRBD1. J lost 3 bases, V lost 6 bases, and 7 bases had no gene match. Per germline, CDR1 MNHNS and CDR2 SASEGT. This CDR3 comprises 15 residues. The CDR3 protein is CASSISGTGGYEQYF. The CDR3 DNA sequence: TGTGCCAGCAGCATTTCCGGGACAGGGGGCTACGAGCAGTACTTC.

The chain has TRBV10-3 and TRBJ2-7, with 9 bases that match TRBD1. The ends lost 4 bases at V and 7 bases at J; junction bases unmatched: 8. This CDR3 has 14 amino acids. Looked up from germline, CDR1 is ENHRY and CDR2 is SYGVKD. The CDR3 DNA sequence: TGTGCCATCAGTGGGGGACAGGGAATCGTGGAGCAGTACTTC. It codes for CAISGGQGIVEQYF.

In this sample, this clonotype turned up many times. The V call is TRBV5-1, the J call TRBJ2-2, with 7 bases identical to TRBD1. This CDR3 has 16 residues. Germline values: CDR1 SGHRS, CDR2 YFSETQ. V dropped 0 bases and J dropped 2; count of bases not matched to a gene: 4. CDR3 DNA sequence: TGCGCCAGCAGCTTGGAGACAGGGACCAACACCGGGGAGCTGTTTTTT. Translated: CASSLETGTNTGELFF. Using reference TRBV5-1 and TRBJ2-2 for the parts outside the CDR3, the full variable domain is KAGVTQTPRYLIKTRGQQVTLSCSPISGHRSVSWYQQTPGQGLQFLFEYFSETQRNKGNFPGRFSGRQFSNSRSEMNVSTLELGDSALYLCASSLETGTNTGELFFGEGSRLTVL.

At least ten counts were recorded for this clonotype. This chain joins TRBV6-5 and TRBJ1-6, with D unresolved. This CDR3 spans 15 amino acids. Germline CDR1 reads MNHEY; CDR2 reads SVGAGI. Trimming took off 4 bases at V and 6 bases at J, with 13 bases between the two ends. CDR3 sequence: CASSSTSGINSPLHF. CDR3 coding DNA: TGTGCCAGCAGTTCGACATCGGGGATTAATTCACCCCTCCACTTT.